The entry that follows covers one TCR beta chain sequence. This clone's antigen is unknown. No base quality information exists; no much larger clone differs at one position. The data are from a study of blood T cell repertoires in COVID-19 (dated by TCRdb to between 2020 and 2021). Concerning the study at large: Samples from collaborators originated in the United States, Italy and Spain and spanned both the acute and convalescent phases of COVID-19. The prospective study material was composed of cDNA or gDNA derived from T cells, B-cell-depleted T cells, or PBMCs. Subjects who had been exposed to COVID-19, were actively infected with it, or had recovered from it provided the deeply sampled blood TCRbeta repertoires that made up the dataset. The repertoires were released in a freely available public database intended as a resource for research on the immune response to SARS-CoV-2. The samples were drawn from the first 160 participants of the ongoing ImmuneRACE study and from 950 to 1,500 subjects provided by 6 global collaborators. Sample metadata almost always included a de-identified subject ID, COVID-19 status, age in years and sex. Where available, HLA class I and class II types were taken from metadata supplied by the sample provider and were not determined by assay-based typing.

Each collaborating institution followed its own protocols to collect whole blood in K2EDTA tubes. For TCRbeta analysis, collaborators shipped samples in one of three forms: frozen whole blood, isolated PBMCs, or DNA extracted from either of those sample types. Reading from cysteine to phenylalanine, the CDR3 counts 15 amino acids. The only DNA kept is the CDR3, 45 bases in frame from the first base. V and J are trimmed by 2 bases and 7 bases, and the gene matches miss 4 bases of the junction. The germline V gene specifies MRHNA as CDR1 and SNTAGT as CDR2. TCRbeta CDR3 regions were amplified from genomic DNA using the immunoSEQ Assay, a bias-controlled multiplex PCR. On the authors' methods: The number of nucleated cells in each sample was estimated by amplification of reference gene primers within the assay. To quantify the absolute abundance of each unique TCRbeta CDR3 rearrangement, sequence reads were collapsed and filtered. For each sample, productive Simpson clonality was calculated by taking the square root of Simpson's diversity index across productive rearrangements. TCRdb limited this immuneACCESS table to in-frame rearrangements with V and J called. A share of clones is missing; checked studies link under half to unresolved V genes, and the rest is unexplained. The V and J calls and clone size are taken from that table; D and trimming were inferred from the DNA. The sample includes more than 150,000 clones, with roughly 82% observed a single time. 4.5% to 6.5% of the sample is taken by the ten largest.

Here is what the overall study found, with its caveats: The quantity of clinical and demographic metadata differed by source and by participant and was supplied without curation.

Sequenced input: peripheral blood. The TCR sequence derives from a woman in her 30s with acute or convalescent COVID-19. The chain uses TRBV6-4 and TRBJ2-1, with TRBD2 identical over 11 junction bases. The DNA sequence follows: TGTGCCAGCAGTGACACTAGCGGGGGCGGAAATGAGCAGTTCTTC. Its protein product is CASSDTSGGGNEQFF.